This TCR beta chain was recorded in a study of blood T cells in healthy people across ages. The V and J ends lost 4 bases and 6 bases respectively, with 11 bases between them. The CDR3 sequence is 13 residues long. Germline V CDR1 and CDR2: SGHRS, YFSETQ. For the second PCR, which ran for roughly 6 to 12 cycles, a sample-barcoded 5' primer and a J-beta primer mix were used. TCRdb called the 5' RACE reads again in MiXCR, with one record for every CDR3 protein. In the table there are about 1.8 million distinct CDR3 sequences, about 50% of which are singletons. This clonotype was observed a few times. What was sequenced was blood. The sequence came from a woman aged 40 to 50 in good health. The chain couples TRBV5-1 to TRBJ2-4; tentative D call: TRBD1 (6 bases). CDR3 in amino acids: CASSRTEGNIQYF. DNA of the CDR3: TGCGCCAGCAGCAGGACAGAGGGAAACATTCAGTACTTC.